This T cell receptor beta chain was recovered during a study of shared clonotypes between healthy human individuals. Study information: Per donor, CD8 memory used one plate, CD8 naive used two, CD4 memory used three and CD4 naive used three.

Tens of thousands of T cell genomes, or roughly 200 ng DNA, went into the sorted-subset replicate PCRs. Method: immunoSEQ multiplex PCR; TCRdb's copy keeps in-frame clones and lacks some. The sample yields around 990,000 clones, around 77% seen once. V lost 4 bases and J lost 4, with 17 bases in between. Germline values: CDR1 SGHRS, CDR2 YFSETQ. The CDR3 is 15 residues long. The chain joins TRBV5-1 to TRBJ1-2; maybe TRBD1 (6 bases). Sequencing used memory CD4+ T cells from PBMCs. As to subset: CD45RA-negative fraction. The receptor was derived from a man younger than 35 in good health. Some clones in this sample may be carry-over from other donors' samples. CDR3: CASSPETGASYGYTF. The CDR3 DNA sequence: TGCGCCAGCAGCCCGGAGACGGGGGCCAGCTATGGCTACACCTTC.